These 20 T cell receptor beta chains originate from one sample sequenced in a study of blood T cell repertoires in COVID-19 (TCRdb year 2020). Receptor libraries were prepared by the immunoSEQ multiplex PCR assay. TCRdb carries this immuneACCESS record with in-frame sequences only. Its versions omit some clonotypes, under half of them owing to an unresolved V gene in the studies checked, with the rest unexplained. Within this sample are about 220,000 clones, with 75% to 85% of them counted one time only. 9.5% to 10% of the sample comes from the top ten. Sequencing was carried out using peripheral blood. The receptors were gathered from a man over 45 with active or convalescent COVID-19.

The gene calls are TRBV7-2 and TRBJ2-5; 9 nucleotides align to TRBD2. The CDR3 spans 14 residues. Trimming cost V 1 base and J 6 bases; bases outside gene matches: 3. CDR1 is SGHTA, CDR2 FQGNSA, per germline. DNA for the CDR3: TGTGCCAGCAGCTTAGGAGCGGGGGGACAGACCCAGTACTTC. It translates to CASSLGAGGQTQYF.

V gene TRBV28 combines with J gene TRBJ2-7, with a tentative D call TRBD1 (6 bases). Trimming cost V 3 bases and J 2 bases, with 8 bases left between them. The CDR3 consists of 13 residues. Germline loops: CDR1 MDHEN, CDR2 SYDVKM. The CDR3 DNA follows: TGTGCCAGCAGTTTGGCAGGGGCCTACGAGCAGTACGTC. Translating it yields CASSLAGAYEQYV.

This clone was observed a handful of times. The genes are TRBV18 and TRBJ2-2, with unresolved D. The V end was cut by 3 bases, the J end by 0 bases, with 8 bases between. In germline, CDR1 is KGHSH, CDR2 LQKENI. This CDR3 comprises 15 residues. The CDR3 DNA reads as TGTGCCAGCTCACCGCGGTCCCCGAACACCGGGGAGCTGTTTTTT. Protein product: CASSPRSPNTGELFF.

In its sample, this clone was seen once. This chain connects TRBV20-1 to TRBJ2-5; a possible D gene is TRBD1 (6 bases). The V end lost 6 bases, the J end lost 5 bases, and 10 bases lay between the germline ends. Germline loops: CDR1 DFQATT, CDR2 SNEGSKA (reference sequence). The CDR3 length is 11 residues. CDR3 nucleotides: TGCAGTGCATACAGGGCCGAGACCCAGTACTTC. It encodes CSAYRAETQYF.

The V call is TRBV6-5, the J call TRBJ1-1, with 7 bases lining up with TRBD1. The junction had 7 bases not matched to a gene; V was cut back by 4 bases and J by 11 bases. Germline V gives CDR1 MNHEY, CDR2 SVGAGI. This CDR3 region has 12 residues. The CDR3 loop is CASSSTGRGAFF. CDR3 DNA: TGTGCCAGCAGTTCGACAGGGAGAGGCGCTTTCTTT.

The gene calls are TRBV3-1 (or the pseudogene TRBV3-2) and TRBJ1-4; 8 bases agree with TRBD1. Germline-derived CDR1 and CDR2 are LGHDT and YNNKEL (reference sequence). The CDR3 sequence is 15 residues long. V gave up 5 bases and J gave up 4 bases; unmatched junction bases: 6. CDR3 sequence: CASSSRQGLNEKLFF. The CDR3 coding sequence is TGTGCCAGCAGCTCTCGACAGGGGCTTAATGAAAAACTGTTTTTT.

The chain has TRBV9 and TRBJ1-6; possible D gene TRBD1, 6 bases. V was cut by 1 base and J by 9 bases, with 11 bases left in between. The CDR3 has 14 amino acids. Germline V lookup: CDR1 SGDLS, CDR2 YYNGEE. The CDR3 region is CASSVMGASSPLHF. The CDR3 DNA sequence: TGTGCCAGCAGCGTAATGGGGGCGTCTTCACCCCTCCACTTT.

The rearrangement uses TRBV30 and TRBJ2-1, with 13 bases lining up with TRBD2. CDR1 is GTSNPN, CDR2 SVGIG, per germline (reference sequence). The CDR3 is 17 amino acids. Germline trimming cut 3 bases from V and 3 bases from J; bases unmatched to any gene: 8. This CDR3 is CAWRGTSGKRSYNEQFF. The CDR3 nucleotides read TGTGCCTGGAGAGGGACTAGCGGGAAGAGAAGCTACAATGAGCAGTTCTTC.

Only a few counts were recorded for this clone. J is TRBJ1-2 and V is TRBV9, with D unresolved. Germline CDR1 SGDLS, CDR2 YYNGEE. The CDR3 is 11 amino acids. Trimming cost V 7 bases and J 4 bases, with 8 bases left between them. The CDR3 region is CASGTVYGYTF. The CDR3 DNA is TGTGCCAGCGGAACAGTCTATGGCTACACCTTC.

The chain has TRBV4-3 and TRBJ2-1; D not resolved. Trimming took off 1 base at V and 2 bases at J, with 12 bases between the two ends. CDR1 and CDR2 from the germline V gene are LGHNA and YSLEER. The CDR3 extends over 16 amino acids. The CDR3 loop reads CASSQVELSPYNEQFF. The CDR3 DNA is TGCGCCAGCAGCCAAGTAGAACTTTCGCCCTACAATGAGCAGTTCTTC.

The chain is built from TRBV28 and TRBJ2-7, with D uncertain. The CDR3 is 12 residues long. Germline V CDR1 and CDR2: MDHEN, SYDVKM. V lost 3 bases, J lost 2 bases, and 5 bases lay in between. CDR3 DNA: TGTGCCAGCAGTTTGTATGCCTACGAGCAGTACTTC. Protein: CASSLYAYEQYF.

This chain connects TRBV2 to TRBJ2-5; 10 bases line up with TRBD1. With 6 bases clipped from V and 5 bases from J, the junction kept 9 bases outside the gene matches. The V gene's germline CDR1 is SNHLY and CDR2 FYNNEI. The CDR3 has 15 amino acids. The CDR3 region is CASRDTGTGVETQYF. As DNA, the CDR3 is TGTGCCAGCAGAGATACCGGGACAGGGGTCGAGACCCAGTACTTC.

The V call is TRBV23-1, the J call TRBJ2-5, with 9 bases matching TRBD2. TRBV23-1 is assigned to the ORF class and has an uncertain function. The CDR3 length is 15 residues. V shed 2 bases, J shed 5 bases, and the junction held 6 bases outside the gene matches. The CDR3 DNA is TGCGCCAGCAGTCAACTGGCGGGAGGGCCGGAGACCCAGTACTTC. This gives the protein CASSQLAGGPETQYF.

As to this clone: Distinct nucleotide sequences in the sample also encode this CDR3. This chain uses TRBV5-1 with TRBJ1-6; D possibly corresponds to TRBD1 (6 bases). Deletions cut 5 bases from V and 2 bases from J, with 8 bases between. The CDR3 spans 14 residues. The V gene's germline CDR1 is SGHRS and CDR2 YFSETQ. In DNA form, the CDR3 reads TGCGCCAGCAGTGCAGGGGCCTATAATTCACCCCTCCACTTT. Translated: CASSAGAYNSPLHF.

DNA for the CDR3: TGTGCCAGCAGACCGGGACAGGGGAGAGTCAATCAGCCCCAGCATTTT. Translating gives CASRPGQGRVNQPQHF. V gene TRBV27 combines with J gene TRBJ1-5, with TRBD1 matching over 10 bases. This CDR3 is 16 amino acids long. Per germline, CDR1 MNHEY and CDR2 SMNVEV (reference sequence). The V gene end was trimmed by 6 bases and the J gene end by 3 bases; junction bases not matched to a gene: 8.

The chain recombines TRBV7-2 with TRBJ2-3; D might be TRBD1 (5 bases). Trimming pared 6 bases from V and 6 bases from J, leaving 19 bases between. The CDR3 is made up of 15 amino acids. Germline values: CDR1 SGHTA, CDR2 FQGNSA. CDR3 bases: TGTGCCAGCAGACGAGGAGTAGGGGTGACCGATACGCAGTATTTT. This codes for CASRRGVGVTDTQYF.

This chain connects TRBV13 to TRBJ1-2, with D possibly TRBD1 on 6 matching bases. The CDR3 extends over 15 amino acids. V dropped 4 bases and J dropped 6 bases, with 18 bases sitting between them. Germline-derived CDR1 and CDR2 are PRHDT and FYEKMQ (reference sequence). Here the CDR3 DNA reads TGTGCCAGCAGCTCGTTTTCGACAGGCGAACATGGCTACACCTTC. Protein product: CASSSFSTGEHGYTF.

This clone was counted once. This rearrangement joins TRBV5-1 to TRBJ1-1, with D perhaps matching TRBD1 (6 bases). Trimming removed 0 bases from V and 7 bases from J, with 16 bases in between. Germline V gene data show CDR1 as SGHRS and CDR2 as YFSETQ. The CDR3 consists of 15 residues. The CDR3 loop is CASSLVPGEFSEAFF. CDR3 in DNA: TGCGCCAGCAGCTTGGTGCCAGGGGAATTCAGTGAAGCTTTCTTT.

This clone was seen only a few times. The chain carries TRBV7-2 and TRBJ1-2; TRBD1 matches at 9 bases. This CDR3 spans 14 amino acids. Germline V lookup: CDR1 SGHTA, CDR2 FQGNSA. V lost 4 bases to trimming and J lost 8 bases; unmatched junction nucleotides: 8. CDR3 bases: TGTGCCAGCAGCTCCGGACAGGGGAGATGGGGCTACACCTTC. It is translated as CASSSGQGRWGYTF.

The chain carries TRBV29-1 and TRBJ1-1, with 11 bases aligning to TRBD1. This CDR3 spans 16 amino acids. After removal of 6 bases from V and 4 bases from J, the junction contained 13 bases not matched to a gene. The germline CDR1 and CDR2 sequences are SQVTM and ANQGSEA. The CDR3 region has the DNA TGCAGCGTCGTAAAATGGGCCGGGACAGGGGGCACTGAAGCTTTCTTT. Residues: CSVVKWAGTGGTEAFF.